The 26 T cell receptor beta chains presented below share a single source sample, sequenced in a study of blood T cell repertoires in COVID-19. TCRdb's copy holds only in-frame clones and misses some; the assay was immunoSEQ multiplex PCR. This table has under 150,000 clones, 80% to 90% appearing once. Sample: peripheral blood. The receptors shown here come from a middle-aged man with acute or convalescent COVID-19.

The rearrangement links TRBV24-1 to TRBJ2-3; 7 bases match TRBD1. CDR3 length equals 17 residues. Per the germline V gene, CDR1 is KGHDR and CDR2 is SFDVKD. V shed 4 bases, J shed 1 base, and the junction held 10 bases outside the gene matches. CDR3 in DNA: TGTGCCACCAGTGACCCAGGGACAGCAACCCGCACAGATACGCAGTATTTT. It encodes CATSDPGTATRTDTQYF.

V and J are TRBV5-1 and TRBJ2-2; 8 bases fit TRBD1. The germline V gene has CDR1 SGHRS and CDR2 YFSETQ. Losses at the gene ends were 0 bases for V and 0 bases for J; bases not matched to a gene: 4. This CDR3 region has 17 residues. The CDR3 DNA sequence: TGCGCCAGCAGCTTGGCTCCAGGGGGCGCGAACACCGGGGAGCTGTTTTTT. It encodes CASSLAPGGANTGELFF. The variable domain in full, with the rest retrieved from reference TRBV5-1 and TRBJ2-2, is KAGVTQTPRYLIKTRGQQVTLSCSPISGHRSVSWYQQTPGQGLQFLFEYFSETQRNKGNFPGRFSGRQFSNSRSEMNVSTLELGDSALYLCASSLAPGGANTGELFFGEGSRLTVL.

The rearrangement joins TRBV9 to TRBJ2-7, with TRBD1 matching 7 bases. CDR1 SGDLS and CDR2 YYNGEE come from the germline V gene. The CDR3 consists of 14 residues. The junction had 5 bases not matched to a gene; V was cut back by 0 bases and J by 5 bases. The CDR3: CASSVDLGGNEQYF. The CDR3 bases are TGTGCCAGCAGCGTAGATTTAGGGGGCAACGAGCAGTACTTC. The full variable domain, its missing parts supplied by reference TRBV9 and TRBJ2-7, is DSGVTQTPKHLITATGQRVTLRCSPRSGDLSVYWYQQSLDQGLQFLIQYYNGEERAKGNILERFSAQQFPDLHSELNLSSLELGDSALYFCASSVDLGGNEQYFGPGTRLTVT.

This rearrangement joins TRBV29-1 to TRBJ2-1, with 9 bases aligning to TRBD1. The CDR3 is 14 amino acids. Germline V gives CDR1 SQVTM, CDR2 ANQGSEA. The CDR3 DNA reads TGCACCGCCGCGGGAGCCGGGACAGGGAATGAGCAGTTCTTC. Residues: CTAAGAGTGNEQFF.

The chain uses TRBV6-1 and TRBJ2-7, with D hard to call. This CDR3 has 13 residues. CDR1 is MNHNS, CDR2 SASEGT, per germline. V dropped 2 bases and J dropped 4 bases, with 9 bases sitting between them. The CDR3 DNA sequence: TGTGCCAGCAGTGAATGGAGTACGTACGAGCAGTACTTC. Amino acids: CASSEWSTYEQYF.

The chain couples TRBV9 to TRBJ2-7; 9 nucleotides align to TRBD1. This CDR3 is built from 16 residues. With 4 bases clipped from V and 0 bases from J, the junction kept 8 bases outside the gene matches. The V gene's germline CDR1 is SGDLS and CDR2 YYNGEE. The CDR3 region is CASSPTGTGTSYEQYF. CDR3 coding DNA: TGTGCCAGCAGCCCAACCGGGACAGGGACCTCCTACGAGCAGTACTTC.

This clone showed up just a few times. The rearrangement joins TRBV5-1 to TRBJ2-3, with 10 positions matching TRBD2. Trimming at V came to 4 bases and at J to 2 bases, leaving 7 bases not matched to a gene. The CDR3 sequence is 16 residues long. The germline CDR1 and CDR2 sequences are SGHRS and YFSETQ. The CDR3 sequence is CASSLGLADYTDTQYF. CDR3 coding DNA: TGCGCCAGCAGCCTAGGACTAGCGGACTACACAGATACGCAGTATTTT.

V and J are TRBV9 and TRBJ1-5; unclear D gene. V was shortened by 0 bases and J by 6 bases, with 7 bases between the two germline ends. Germline-derived CDR1 and CDR2 are SGDLS and YYNGEE. The CDR3 is 13 residues long. The CDR3 sequence is CASSVASGQPQHF. In DNA form, the CDR3 reads TGTGCCAGCAGCGTAGCTAGTGGTCAGCCCCAGCATTTT.

This sequence joins TRBV7-9 and TRBJ1-4; the D gene is possibly TRBD1 (5 bases). Trimming removed 5 bases at V and 7 bases at J, with 17 bases between. There are 15 residues in the CDR3. Per germline, CDR1 SEHNR and CDR2 FQNEAQ (reference sequence). The CDR3 reads CASSASGSVGEKLFF. The CDR3 coding sequence is TGTGCCAGCAGCGCCTCAGGGTCGGTAGGTGAAAAACTGTTTTTT.

The genes are TRBV2 and TRBJ1-4; TRBD1 matches 9 bases. The CDR3 has 15 residues. Per germline, CDR1 SNHLY and CDR2 FYNNEI. Trimming removed 6 bases from V and 7 bases from J; junction bases left unmatched: 9. The CDR3 nucleotides read TGTGCCAGCAGCGCGAACAGGGGGCGAAGTGAAAAACTGTTTTTT. The encoded protein is CASSANRGRSEKLFF.

The chain links TRBV5-4 to TRBJ2-7; 10 bases align to TRBD2. The germline CDR1 and CDR2 sequences are SGHNT and YYREEE (reference sequence). The CDR3 has 15 residues. After removal of 3 bases from V and 4 bases from J, the junction contained 7 bases not matched to a gene. The CDR3 sequence is CASSWGTSGAYEQYF. The DNA of the CDR3 is TGTGCCAGCAGCTGGGGTACTAGCGGGGCATACGAGCAGTACTTC. Looking up the rest from reference TRBV5-4 and TRBJ2-7 gives the full variable domain: ETGVTQSPTHLIKTRGQQVTLRCSSQSGHNTVSWYQQALGQGPQFIFQYYREEENGRGNFPPRFSGLQFPNYSSELNVNALELDDSALYLCASSWGTSGAYEQYFGPGTRLTVT.

This chain uses TRBV4-2 with TRBJ2-1; 8 bases fit TRBD2. Germline loops: CDR1 LGHNA, CDR2 YNFKEQ. The CDR3 has 16 amino acids. Trimming took 4 bases from V and 4 from J; bases not matched to a gene: 9. The CDR3 spells CASSRQLLAEYNEQFF. CDR3 coding DNA: TGTGCCAGCAGCCGCCAACTACTAGCGGAGTACAATGAGCAGTTCTTC.

The chain couples TRBV5-6 to TRBJ2-3, with TRBD2 as a possible D gene (7 bases). Germline assignment: CDR1 SGHDT and CDR2 YYEEEE. This CDR3 has 14 amino acids. Trimming removed 6 bases at V and 8 bases at J, with 19 bases between. The CDR3 sequence is CASTGAGAQVTQYF. CDR3 in DNA: TGTGCCAGCACCGGTGCGGGGGCACAGGTTACGCAGTATTTT. The whole variable domain, remainder taken from reference TRBV5-6 and TRBJ2-3, is DAGVTQSPTHLIKTRGQQVTLRCSPKSGHDTVSWYQQALGQGPQFIFQYYEEEERQRGNFPDRFSGHQFPNYSSELNVNALLLGDSALYLCASTGAGAQVTQYFGPGTRLTVL.

The chain carries TRBV20-1 and TRBJ1-1; D remains unclear. V gave up 3 bases and J gave up 1 base, with 9 bases separating them. The CDR3 has 13 amino acids. Looked up from germline, CDR1 is DFQATT and CDR2 is SNEGSKA (reference sequence). CDR3 nucleotide sequence: TGCAGTGCTAGTCGGGAGGCGAACACTGAAGCTTTCTTT. Translation: CSASREANTEAFF.

The chain is built from TRBV10-3 and TRBJ2-7; 11 bases fit TRBD1. The CDR3 is 15 residues long. Germline assignment: CDR1 ENHRY and CDR2 SYGVKD. V was clipped by 7 bases and J by 4 bases; unmatched bases: 9. For the CDR3, the DNA is TGTGCCATCATAAATACGGGACAGGGGGAGTACGAGCAGTACTTC. It encodes CAIINTGQGEYEQYF.

The chain recombines TRBV3-1 (or the pseudogene TRBV3-2) with TRBJ2-5, with D unclear. This CDR3 is built from 14 residues. Looked up from germline, CDR1 is LGHDT and CDR2 is YNNKEL (reference sequence). The V end lost 0 bases, the J end lost 2 bases, and 7 bases lay between the germline ends. CDR3: CASSQDNRQETQYF. The CDR3, as DNA: TGTGCCAGCAGCCAAGATAACAGACAAGAGACCCAGTACTTC.

A few counts support this clone. The CDR3 loop reads CASSASLRTGRYDTIYF. The DNA for the CDR3 is TGTGCCAGCAGCGCCAGCCTCCGGACAGGGAGGTACGACACCATATATTTT. The rearrangement joins TRBV9 to TRBJ1-3; 8 bases are shared with TRBD1. There are 17 residues in the CDR3. The trim removed 3 bases at V and 8 bases at J, leaving 16 bases unmatched. Per germline, CDR1 SGDLS and CDR2 YYNGEE.

The chain links TRBV18 to TRBJ1-1; the D gene is possibly TRBD1 (5 bases). Germline assignment: CDR1 KGHSH and CDR2 LQKENI. CDR3 length: 13 amino acids. V was pared by 4 bases and J by 0 bases, with 6 bases between. CDR3 protein: CASSQGLNTEAFF. The CDR3 coding sequence is TGTGCCAGCTCACAGGGGTTGAACACTGAAGCTTTCTTT.

V and J are TRBV10-3 and TRBJ1-2, with no clear D. Germline assignment: CDR1 ENHRY and CDR2 SYGVKD. V lost 4 bases, J lost 8 bases, and 14 bases lay in between. The CDR3 extends over 13 amino acids. The CDR3 loop is CAISGGPLWGYTF. The CDR3 nucleotides are TGTGCCATCAGTGGTGGGCCCCTCTGGGGCTACACCTTC.

The chain uses TRBV24-1 and TRBJ2-1; D not certain. The germline V gene has CDR1 KGHDR and CDR2 SFDVKD. This CDR3 comprises 13 residues. V lost 7 bases and J 0 bases, leaving 6 bases between the germline ends. CDR3 nucleotide sequence: TGTGCCACCAGACGGAGCTCCTACAATGAGCAGTTCTTC. Its protein is CATRRSSYNEQFF.

The J gene is TRBJ2-7, the V gene TRBV5-1; TRBD1 matches at 9 bases. CDR1 and CDR2 (germline): SGHRS, YFSETQ. The ends lost 5 bases at V and 1 base at J; junction bases unmatched: 7. The CDR3 totals 15 residues. The CDR3 nucleotides are TGCGCCAGCAGGGCCGGGACAGGGTCTTCCTACGAGCAGTACTTC. As protein: CASRAGTGSSYEQYF. The whole variable domain, filled in from reference TRBV5-1 and TRBJ2-7, reads KAGVTQTPRYLIKTRGQQVTLSCSPISGHRSVSWYQQTPGQGLQFLFEYFSETQRNKGNFPGRFSGRQFSNSRSEMNVSTLELGDSALYLCASRAGTGSSYEQYFGPGTRLTVT.

The chain employs TRBV11-2 and TRBJ2-7; possibly TRBD2 for D (7 bases). The CDR3 is made up of 15 amino acids. Trimming removed 1 base at V and 5 bases at J, with 15 bases between. From germline, CDR1 is SGHAT and CDR2 FQNNGV. CDR3 protein: CASSLVGGQLDEQYF. For the CDR3, the DNA is TGTGCCAGCAGCTTAGTGGGGGGGCAGCTTGACGAGCAGTACTTC. The variable domain in full, completed from reference TRBV11-2 and TRBJ2-7, reads EAGVAQSPRYKIIEKRQSVAFWCNPISGHATLYWYQQILGQGPKLLIQFQNNGVVDDSQLPKDRFSAERLKGVDSTLKIQPAKLEDSAVYLCASSLVGGQLDEQYFGPGTRLTVT.

In DNA form, the CDR3 reads TGTGCCAGCAGCTCATCCCAAAACGGGGAGCTGTTTTTT. It yields the protein CASSSSQNGELFF. The genes are TRBV7-9 and TRBJ2-2; no clear D gene. Germline CDR1 SEHNR, CDR2 FQNEAQ (reference sequence). V lost 4 bases and J lost 7, with 10 bases in between. The CDR3 length is 13 residues.

The chain uses TRBV7-8 and TRBJ2-7; no definite D call. The germline gives CDR1 SGHVS, CDR2 FQNEAQ. There are 12 residues in the CDR3. V dropped 4 bases and J dropped 1 base, with 5 bases sitting between them. The CDR3 sequence is CASSSRSYEQYF. Written as DNA, the CDR3 is TGTGCCAGCAGCTCGCGATCCTACGAGCAGTACTTC.

This chain uses TRBV12-5 with TRBJ2-3; a possible D gene is TRBD2 (5 bases). Germline assignment: CDR1 LGHNT and CDR2 FRNRAP. Trimming stripped 2 bases from V and 4 bases from J, with 13 bases between. The length of the CDR3 is 15 residues. This CDR3 is CASGLPLEGADTQYF. The CDR3 region has the DNA TGTGCTAGTGGTTTGCCTCTCGAGGGCGCAGATACGCAGTATTTT.

CDR3 amino acids: CAATGNYNSPLHF. The CDR3 nucleotides are TGTGCCGCGACAGGGAACTATAATTCACCCCTCCACTTT. The V and J genes are TRBV6-6 and TRBJ1-6; 7 nucleotides agree with TRBD1. From germline, CDR1 is MNHNY and CDR2 SVGAGI (reference sequence). The J segment lost 3 bases and the V segment lost 11 bases, leaving 4 bases of the junction unmatched. The CDR3 consists of 13 residues.